This T cell receptor (beta chain) was sequenced during a study of blood T cell repertoires in COVID-19. Produced via immunoSEQ multiplex PCR; TCRdb's table is partial and in-frame only. The sample shows 300,000 to 400,000 clones, about 85% of them seen only once. Germline CDR1 is SGDLS and CDR2 is YYNGEE. The CDR3 contains 14 residues. The ends lost 2 bases at V and 6 bases at J; junction bases unmatched: 4. The TCR was taken from a woman in her 30s who had been exposed to COVID-19. Sequencing was performed on PBMCs or T cells enriched from blood (not recorded which). The chain carries TRBV9 and TRBJ2-1, with TRBD1 identical over 8 bases. CDR3 amino acids: CASSVTQGVNEQFF. The DNA of the CDR3 is TGTGCCAGCAGCGTGACACAGGGGGTCAATGAGCAGTTCTTC.